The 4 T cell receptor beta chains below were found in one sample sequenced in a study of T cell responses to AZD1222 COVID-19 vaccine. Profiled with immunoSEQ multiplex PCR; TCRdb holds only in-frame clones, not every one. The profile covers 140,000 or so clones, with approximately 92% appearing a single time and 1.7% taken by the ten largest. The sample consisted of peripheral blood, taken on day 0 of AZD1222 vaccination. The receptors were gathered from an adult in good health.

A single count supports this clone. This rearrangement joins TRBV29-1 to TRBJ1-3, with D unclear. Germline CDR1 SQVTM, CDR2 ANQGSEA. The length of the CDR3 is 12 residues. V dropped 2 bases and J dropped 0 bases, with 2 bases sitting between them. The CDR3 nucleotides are TGCAGCGTTGAATACTCTGGAAACACCATATATTTT. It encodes CSVEYSGNTIYF.

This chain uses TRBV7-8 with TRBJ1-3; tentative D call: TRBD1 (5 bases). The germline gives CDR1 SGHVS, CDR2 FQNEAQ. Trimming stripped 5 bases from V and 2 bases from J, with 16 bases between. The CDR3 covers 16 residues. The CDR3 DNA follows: TGTGCCAGCAGCGCCCCGGGAGGCAGGGCTGGAAACACCATATATTTT. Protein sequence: CASSAPGGRAGNTIYF.

In nucleotides, the CDR3 is TGTGCCTGGAGTGCAGGGGTAAGCAATCAGCCCCAGCATTTT. Translated, it gives CAWSAGVSNQPQHF. The chain couples TRBV30 to TRBJ1-5; a weak D match, TRBD1 (6 bases). CDR1 GTSNPN and CDR2 SVGIG come from the germline V gene (reference sequence). The CDR3 spans 14 residues. Trimming left V 1 base short and J 1 base short, with 8 bases between.

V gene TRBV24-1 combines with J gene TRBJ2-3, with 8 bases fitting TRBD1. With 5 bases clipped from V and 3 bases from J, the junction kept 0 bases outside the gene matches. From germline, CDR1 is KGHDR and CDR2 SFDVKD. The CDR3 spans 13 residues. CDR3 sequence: CATSGQGTDTQYF. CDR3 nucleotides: TGTGCCACCAGTGGACAGGGGACAGATACGCAGTATTTT.